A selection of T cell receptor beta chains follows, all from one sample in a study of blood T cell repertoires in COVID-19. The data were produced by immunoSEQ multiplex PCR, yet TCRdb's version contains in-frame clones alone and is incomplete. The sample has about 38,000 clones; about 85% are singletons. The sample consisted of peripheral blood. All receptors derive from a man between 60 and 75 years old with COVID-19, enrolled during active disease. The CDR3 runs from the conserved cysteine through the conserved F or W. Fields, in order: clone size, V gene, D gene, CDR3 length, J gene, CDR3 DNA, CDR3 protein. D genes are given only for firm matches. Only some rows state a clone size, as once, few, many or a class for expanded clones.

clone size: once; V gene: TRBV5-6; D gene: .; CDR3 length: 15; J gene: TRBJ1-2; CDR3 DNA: TGTGCCAGCAGCCGCCGCATGGAGGGTAGCTATGGCTACACCTTC; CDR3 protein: CASSRRMEGSYGYTF
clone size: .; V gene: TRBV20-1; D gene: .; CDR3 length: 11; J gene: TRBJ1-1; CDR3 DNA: TGCAGTGCTAGAGATCAAACTGAAGCTTTCTTT; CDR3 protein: CSARDQTEAFF
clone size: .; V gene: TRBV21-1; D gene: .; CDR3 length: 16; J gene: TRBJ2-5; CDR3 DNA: TGTGCCACCCGACTAGCGGGAGGTTCGGTCCAAGAGACCCAGTACTTC; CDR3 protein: CATRLAGGSVQETQYF
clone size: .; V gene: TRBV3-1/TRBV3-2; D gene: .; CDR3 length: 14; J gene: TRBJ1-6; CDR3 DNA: TGTGCCAGCAGCCAACAGGTGGTGGAATCACCCCTCCACTTT; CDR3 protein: CASSQQVVESPLHF
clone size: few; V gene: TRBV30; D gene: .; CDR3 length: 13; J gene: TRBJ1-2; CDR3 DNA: TGTGCCTGGAGTATAGGGGGTAACTATGGCTACACCTTC; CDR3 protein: CAWSIGGNYGYTF
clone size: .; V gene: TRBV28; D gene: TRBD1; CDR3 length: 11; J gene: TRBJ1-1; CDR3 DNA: TGTGCCAGCAGTTTATGGGGGGACAGTTTCTTT; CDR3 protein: CASSLWGDSFF
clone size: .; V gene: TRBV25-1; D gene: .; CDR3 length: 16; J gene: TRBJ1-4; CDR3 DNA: TGTGCCAGCAGTGAACCGGGGTTGGAAGCTAATGAAAAACTGTTTTTT; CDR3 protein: CASSEPGLEANEKLFF
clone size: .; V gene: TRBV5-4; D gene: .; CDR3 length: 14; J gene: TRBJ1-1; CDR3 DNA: TGTGCCAGCAGCTACCGCAGGGGCAGCACTGAAGCTTTCTTT; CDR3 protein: CASSYRRGSTEAFF
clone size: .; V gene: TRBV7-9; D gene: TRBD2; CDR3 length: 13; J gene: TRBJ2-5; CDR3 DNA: TGTGCCAGCAGCTCCAGCGGGACGCAGACCCAGTACTTC; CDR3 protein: CASSSSGTQTQYF
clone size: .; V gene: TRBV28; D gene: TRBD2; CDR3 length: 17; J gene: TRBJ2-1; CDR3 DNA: TGTGCCAGCAGTTTATTCCCCTCTAGCGGGACCGACAATGAGCAGTTCTTC; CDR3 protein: CASSLFPSSGTDNEQFF